The 21 T cell receptor beta chains below come from one sample, sequenced in a study of blood T cell repertoires in COVID-19. Assay used: immunoSEQ multiplex PCR; TCRdb lists only in-frame clones, some missing. Of hundreds of thousands of clones listed, about nine tenths are singletons. The specimen sequenced was peripheral blood. The receptors come from a woman aged 25 to 39 with active or convalescent COVID-19.

In its sample, this clone was seen once. This sequence joins TRBV7-2 and TRBJ1-1, with 9 bases fitting TRBD1. After removal of 5 bases from V and 3 bases from J, the junction contained 4 bases not matched to a gene. CDR3 length: 14 amino acids. From germline, CDR1 is SGHTA and CDR2 FQGNSA. CDR3 protein: CASSLTGGYTEAFF. In DNA, the CDR3 is TGTGCCAGCAGCCTAACAGGGGGCTACACTGAAGCTTTCTTT.

The chain joins TRBV6-4 to TRBJ2-4; TRBD2 agrees at 11 bases. The CDR3 totals 19 residues. The germline gives CDR1 MRHNA, CDR2 SNTAGT. V trimming: 7 bases; J trimming: 0 bases; junction bases outside the gene matches: 14. The CDR3 reads CASTVAGGVLSEAKNIQYF. DNA of the CDR3: TGTGCCAGCACCGTAGCGGGGGGGGTCCTTTCGGAAGCCAAAAACATTCAGTACTTC.

The chain recombines TRBV3-1 (or the pseudogene TRBV3-2) with TRBJ1-2, with 8 nucleotides matching TRBD1. Germline CDR1 is LGHDT and CDR2 is YNNKEL (reference sequence). Germline trimming cut 1 base from V and 8 bases from J; bases unmatched to any gene: 6. The CDR3 extends over 14 amino acids. The CDR3 DNA is TGTGCCAGCAGCCAAGCGGACAGGGCCACCGGCTACACCTTC. Translation: CASSQADRATGYTF.

The genes are TRBV5-4 and TRBJ2-2; D might be TRBD1 (6 bases). Looked up from germline, CDR1 is SGHNT and CDR2 is YYREEE (reference sequence). The CDR3 length is 14 residues. V lost 5 bases to trimming and J lost 8 bases, with 16 bases between them. CDR3 protein: CASRPGTTGGELFF. The CDR3 DNA is TGTGCCAGCAGACCCGGGACCACAGGGGGGGAGCTGTTTTTT.

This clone was counted a few times. The chain links TRBV4-1 to TRBJ1-2, with a tentative D call TRBD1 (5 bases). The CDR3 has 17 amino acids. Trimming removed 0 bases at V and 2 bases at J, with 16 bases between. The germline gives CDR1 MGHRA, CDR2 YSYEKL. CDR3 sequence reads: CASSQDLAPGGNYGYTF. In DNA form, the CDR3 reads TGCGCCAGCAGCCAAGATTTGGCCCCCGGGGGAAACTATGGCTACACCTTC.

The chain recombines TRBV6-5 with TRBJ1-6; TRBD1 is a possible D gene (5 bases). The CDR3 is 14 amino acids. CDR1 MNHEY and CDR2 SVGAGI come from the germline V gene. V lost 3 bases, J lost 7 bases, and 10 bases lay in between. The CDR3, as DNA: TGTGCCAGCAGTTATGAGGGGAGGAATTCACCCCTCCACTTT. It yields the protein CASSYEGRNSPLHF.

The chain combines TRBV18 with TRBJ1-2; TRBD1 is a possible D gene (6 bases). CDR1 is KGHSH and CDR2 is LQKENI in the germline V gene. Between the trimmed V and J ends, which lost 4 bases and 7 bases, there was a span of 19 bases. The length of the CDR3 is 15 residues. Here the CDR3 reads CASSQQGGEAGGYTF. CDR3 bases: TGTGCCAGCTCACAACAGGGAGGGGAGGCCGGTGGCTACACCTTC.

The chain employs TRBV4-1 and TRBJ1-2; 10 bases align to TRBD1. Germline V gene data show CDR1 as MGHRA and CDR2 as YSYEKL. The CDR3 is 17 residues long. Unmatched junction bases numbered 12, after V lost 4 bases and J lost 4 bases. The CDR3 DNA reads TGCGCCAGCAGCCCTCAAGAAGGTGGACAGGGGGTCTATGGCTACACCTTC. Translation gives CASSPQEGGQGVYGYTF.

This clone was seen a single time. The rearrangement links TRBV9 to TRBJ2-7, with TRBD2 matching 8 bases. V dropped 4 bases and J dropped 0; count of bases not matched to a gene: 3. The germline V gene has CDR1 SGDLS and CDR2 YYNGEE. The CDR3 runs to 14 residues. CDR3 sequence (DNA): TGTGCCAGCAGCCCCGGACTAGCCTCCTACGAGCAGTACTTC. It codes for CASSPGLASYEQYF.

V and J are TRBV12-5 and TRBJ1-1; tentatively, D is TRBD1 (5 bases). This CDR3 is built from 16 residues. CDR1 is LGHNT and CDR2 is FRNRAP in the germline V gene. Trimming took 3 bases from V and 5 from J, leaving 19 bases between them. This CDR3 is CASGFGQGGRKTEAFF. CDR3 nucleotides: TGTGCTAGTGGTTTCGGTCAGGGAGGAAGGAAAACTGAAGCTTTCTTT.

The V and J genes are TRBV19 and TRBJ2-3; 8 bases align to TRBD2. V gave up 7 bases and J gave up 2 bases; unmatched junction bases: 11. The V gene's germline CDR1 is LNHDA and CDR2 SQIVND (reference sequence). This CDR3 has 16 residues. The CDR3 bases are TGTGCCAGTACCGCGTCTGCGGGAGGTGTCACAGATACGCAGTATTTT. Translation gives CASTASAGGVTDTQYF. The full variable domain, its missing parts supplied by reference TRBV19 and TRBJ2-3, is DGGITQSPKYLFRKEGQNVTLSCEQNLNHDAMYWYRQDPGQGLRLIYYSQIVNDFQKGDIAEGYSVSREKKESFPLTVTSAQKNPTAFYLCASTASAGGVTDTQYFGPGTRLTVL.

Of note for this clone: In the same sample, other DNA sequences code for this CDR3. The V and J genes are TRBV5-1 and TRBJ1-1; D uncertain. This CDR3 has 14 amino acids. V was pared by 5 bases and J by 4 bases, with 15 bases between. Germline CDR1 reads SGHRS; CDR2 reads YFSETQ. In nucleotides, the CDR3 is TGCGCCAGCAGTCCAGACCGGGAGGGCACTGAAGCTTTCTTT. As protein: CASSPDREGTEAFF. The whole variable domain, remainder taken from reference TRBV5-1 and TRBJ1-1, is KAGVTQTPRYLIKTRGQQVTLSCSPISGHRSVSWYQQTPGQGLQFLFEYFSETQRNKGNFPGRFSGRQFSNSRSEMNVSTLELGDSALYLCASSPDREGTEAFFGQGTRLTVV.

This chain uses TRBV6-5 with TRBJ1-3; TRBD1 aligns across 7 bases. The germline V gene has CDR1 MNHEY and CDR2 SVGAGI. V lost 5 bases and J lost 7; bases outside the gene matches: 5. CDR3 length: 13 residues. The CDR3 nucleotides are TGTGCCAGCAGTCTAGGGGGCTCCAACACCATATATTTT. Protein sequence: CASSLGGSNTIYF.

The chain links TRBV19 to TRBJ1-3; maybe TRBD1 (6 bases). In germline, CDR1 is LNHDA, CDR2 SQIVND (reference sequence). The V and J ends lost 5 bases and 7 bases respectively, with 12 bases between them. The CDR3 is made up of 13 amino acids. CDR3 residues: CASSSLTGNTIYF. CDR3 coding DNA: TGTGCCAGTAGTTCGCTTACAGGGAACACCATATATTTT.

This rearrangement joins TRBV19 to TRBJ2-7; tentatively, D is TRBD1 (5 bases). Trimming removed 0 bases at V and 3 bases at J, with 15 bases between. Germline-derived CDR1 and CDR2 are LNHDA and SQIVND (reference sequence). The CDR3 is 16 residues long. The CDR3, as DNA: TGTGCCAGTAGTATAGACCAGGGATCCGTTGGCTACGAGCAGTACTTC. Its translation: CASSIDQGSVGYEQYF.

The chain recombines TRBV4-2 with TRBJ2-2; D is perhaps TRBD1 (5 bases). The length of the CDR3 is 16 residues. Germline V lookup: CDR1 LGHNA, CDR2 YNFKEQ. V shed 0 bases and J shed 6 bases, with 14 bases lying between them. The chain's CDR3 is CASSQDDQGWAGELFF. The CDR3 DNA sequence: TGTGCCAGCAGCCAAGACGACCAGGGATGGGCCGGGGAGCTGTTTTTT.

V gene TRBV27 combines with J gene TRBJ2-5; 8 bases fit TRBD2. The CDR3 spans 15 residues. Trimming cost V 6 bases and J 1 base; bases outside gene matches: 7. Germline loops: CDR1 MNHEY, CDR2 SMNVEV (reference sequence). The CDR3 region is CASRILAGLQETQYF. CDR3 bases: TGTGCCAGCAGGATCTTAGCGGGGCTCCAAGAGACCCAGTACTTC.

The J gene is TRBJ1-1, the V gene TRBV4-2; TRBD1 is a possible D gene (5 bases). Germline V lookup: CDR1 LGHNA, CDR2 YNFKEQ. The CDR3 length is 16 residues. With 0 bases removed from V and 0 bases from J, the gap between germline ends came to 11 bases. CDR3 in DNA: TGTGCCAGCAGCCAAGATAATGGCAGGGTGAACACTGAAGCTTTCTTT. Translation gives CASSQDNGRVNTEAFF.

The chain employs TRBV5-4 and TRBJ2-2; the D is unclear. With 2 bases removed from V and 3 bases from J, the gap between germline ends came to 2 bases. There are 12 residues in the CDR3. Germline V gene sequence: CDR1 SGHNT, CDR2 YYREEE (reference sequence). In DNA form, the CDR3 reads TGTGCCAGCAGCTTCGACACCGGGGAGCTGTTTTTT. Translated, it gives CASSFDTGELFF.

V and J are TRBV5-1 and TRBJ1-1; 8 bases align to TRBD1. CDR1 and CDR2 from the germline V gene are SGHRS and YFSETQ. CDR3 length equals 16 residues. Germline trimming cut 4 bases from V and 3 bases from J; bases unmatched to any gene: 11. For the CDR3, the DNA is TGCGCCAGCAGCCGTGACAGGGGAAGAGGGGACACTGAAGCTTTCTTT. Amino acids: CASSRDRGRGDTEAFF.

This chain joins TRBV12-5 and TRBJ1-4, with D unresolved. The CDR3 is 13 amino acids. Trimming took 2 bases from V and 5 from J, leaving 6 bases between them. The germline V gene encodes CDR1 LGHNT and CDR2 FRNRAP. Here the CDR3 DNA reads TGTGCTAGTGGTTTGCGGGAGAATGAAAAACTGTTTTTT. Its protein product is CASGLRENEKLFF.